The entry below describes one T cell receptor (beta chain). What it binds is not known. The data are from a study of T cell clonotyping in hematopoietic cell transplantation. The data were produced by immunoSEQ multiplex PCR, yet TCRdb's version contains in-frame clones alone and is incomplete. The sample includes 10,000 to 14,000 clones, roughly 87% of them seen just once. Blood collection times were about day -28 and days 30, 100, 180 posttransplant. Study conclusions and caveats: Recipient TCR diversity dropped after transplant; expanded clonotypes rose from day 30 to 180. CD4 and CD8 repertoire contributions could not be separated without sorting. Graft donor and pretransplant recipient Inverse Simpson Index values predicted broader posttransplant TCR diversity.

Germline V CDR1 and CDR2: MDHEN, SYDVKM. V was pared by 5 bases and J by 5 bases, with 16 bases between. This CDR3 is built from 14 residues. Source: PBMCs, taken 100 days after allogeneic stem cell transplant. The clonotype comes from a female patient in her 60s who had an allogeneic stem cell transplant from an unrelated donor, so the T cells may come from the graft donor. Some clones in this sample may be carry-over from other donors' samples. The chain joins TRBV28 to TRBJ2-7, with a tentative D call TRBD2 (7 bases). The CDR3 sequence: CASSLREGDDEQYF. CDR3 bases: TGTGCCAGCAGTCTAAGGGAGGGGGACGACGAGCAGTACTTC.